This is a list of T cell receptor beta chains from one sample in a study of radiotherapy plus CTLA-4 blockade in lung cancer. Sequencing used immunoSEQ multiplex PCR; TCRdb keeps in-frame clones, though not all of them. Here the sample spans fewer than 55,000 clones, roughly 84% being singletons. The material was peripheral blood, obtained from a patient treated with radiotherapy plus ipilimumab. Receptor source: a human donor with non-small cell lung cancer whose response to radiotherapy plus ipilimumab could not be evaluated. The CDR3 runs from the conserved cysteine through the conserved F or W. A D gene is named only where the DNA matches it firmly. Not every row has a clone size; where given, it reads once, few, many or a size class.

TRBJ2-7 | TRBV9 | - | TRBD1 | CASSVSTGGSYEQYF | TGTGCCAGCAGCGTCTCGACAGGGGGATCCTACGAGCAGTACTTC
TRBJ2-1 | TRBV4-3 | once | - | CASSQEGLLAGNEQFF | TGCGCCAGCAGCCAAGAAGGTCTTTTGGCGGGGAATGAGCAGTTCTTC
TRBJ2-3 | TRBV4-3 | - | TRBD2 | CASSQGLAGVTDTQYF | TGCGCCAGCAGCCAAGGACTAGCGGGAGTAACAGATACGCAGTATTTT
TRBJ1-2 | TRBV19 | - | TRBD1 | CASPGGQGWTNYGYTF | TGTGCCAGTCCTGGAGGACAGGGGTGGACTAACTATGGCTACACCTTC
TRBJ2-6 | TRBV7-2 | - | TRBD2 | CASSPAAGGSGANVLTF | TGTGCCAGCAGCCCTGCGGCGGGAGGGTCTGGGGCCAACGTCCTGACTTTC
TRBJ2-1 | TRBV7-9 | once | TRBD2 | CASSLGSGRVSYNEQFF | TGTGCCAGCAGCTTAGGGAGCGGGAGAGTCTCCTACAATGAGCAGTTCTTC
TRBJ1-2 | TRBV18 | - | TRBD1 | CASSPPDRGQRRGYTF | TGTGCCAGCTCACCACCCGACAGGGGCCAAAGGCGTGGCTACACCTTC
TRBJ2-3 | TRBV6-5 | - | TRBD2 | CASSRGGRSTDTQYF | TGTGCCAGCAGCCGGGGGGGGCGCAGTACAGATACGCAGTATTTT
TRBJ2-4 | TRBV4-2 | - | - | CASSQLRGSGYIQYF | TGTGCCAGCAGCCAGCTCAGAGGTAGTGGGTACATTCAGTACTTC
TRBJ1-2 | TRBV28 | - | TRBD1 | CASSFRDRPRYGYTF | TGTGCCAGCAGTTTTCGGGACAGGCCCCGCTATGGCTACACCTTC
TRBJ1-1 | TRBV4-1 | - | - | CASSQVGIGGNTEAFF | TGCGCCAGCAGCCAAGTGGGGATTGGAGGGAACACTGAAGCTTTCTTT
TRBJ2-7 | TRBV4-3 | - | TRBD2 | CASSQNGRGSYEQYF | TGCGCCAGCAGCCAGAACGGGAGGGGGTCCTACGAGCAGTACTTC
TRBJ2-3 | TRBV4-2 | - | - | CASSFEGETDTQYF | TGTGCCAGCAGCTTCGAGGGAGAGACAGATACGCAGTATTTT
TRBJ2-2 | TRBV28 | - | - | CASSLSNTGELFF | TGTGCCAGCAGTTTGAGTAACACCGGGGAGCTGTTTTTT
TRBJ1-2 | TRBV6-1 | - | TRBD1 | CASSEMGIGGQSYGYTF | TGTGCCAGCAGTGAAATGGGGATAGGGGGACAGAGCTATGGCTACACCTTC
TRBJ2-3 | TRBV25-1 | - | - | CASSFGGVADTQYF | TGTGCCAGCAGTTTCGGGGGAGTAGCAGATACGCAGTATTTT
TRBJ1-1 | TRBV5-1 | - | - | CASSSGLGYTEAFF | TGCGCCAGCAGCTCTGGACTGGGGTACACTGAAGCTTTCTTT
TRBJ1-1 | TRBV7-9 | - | TRBD1 | CASSLTGAKTTEAFF | TGTGCCAGCAGCTTGACAGGGGCTAAAACCACTGAAGCTTTCTTT
TRBJ2-7 | TRBV30 | few | TRBD1 | CAWSPRDRGVKQYF | TGTGCCTGGAGCCCCCGGGACAGGGGCGTCAAGCAGTACTTC
TRBJ2-7 | TRBV2 | - | - | CASRAAEPLSEQYF | TGTGCCAGCAGGGCAGCGGAGCCCCTGAGTGAGCAGTACTTC
TRBJ2-7 | TRBV5-4 | - | - | CASSLRSGRIDYEQYF | TGTGCCAGCAGCCTACGATCGGGGAGGATCGACTACGAGCAGTACTTC
TRBJ2-1 | TRBV6-5 | - | TRBD2 | CASSYSGLAGRYEQFF | TGTGCCAGCAGTTACTCGGGGCTAGCGGGACGGTATGAGCAGTTCTTC
TRBJ1-1 | TRBV25-1 | - | - | CASTSGLNTEAFF | TGTGCCAGCACCTCCGGGTTGAACACTGAAGCTTTCTTT
TRBJ2-7 | TRBV15 | - | TRBD2 | CATSRVLGGSSYEQYF | TGTGCCACCAGCAGAGTCTTGGGCGGGAGCTCCTACGAGCAGTACTTC
TRBJ1-3 | TRBV7-2 | - | TRBD1 | CASSFRTGGNTIYF | TGTGCCAGCAGCTTTAGGACAGGAGGAAACACCATATATTTT
TRBJ1-1 | TRBV6-5 | - | - | CASSPLMNTEAFF | TGTGCCAGCAGCCCACTGATGAACACTGAAGCTTTCTTT
TRBJ2-3 | TRBV1 | - | - | CTSSQGSATSTDTQYF | TGCACCAGCAGCCAAGGGAGCGCTACTAGCACAGATACGCAGTATTTT
TRBJ2-7 | TRBV6-6 | - | - | CASSYYGGASYEQYF | TGTGCCAGCAGTTACTACGGCGGGGCCTCCTACGAGCAGTACTTC
TRBJ2-1 | TRBV7-2 | - | TRBD1 | CASSYQPRDRYTYNEQFF | TGTGCCAGCAGCTATCAACCACGGGACAGATATACTTACAATGAGCAGTTCTTC
TRBJ1-5 | TRBV28 | - | - | CASRIPGVVQPQHF | TGTGCCAGCAGAATACCAGGGGTCGTTCAGCCCCAGCATTTT
TRBJ2-5 | TRBV7-9 | once | TRBD2 | CASSPGTSGYLRYF | TGTGCCAGCAGCCCCGGGACTAGCGGGTACCTCCGGTACTTC